This TCR beta chain was obtained from a study of blood T cell repertoires in COVID-19 (dated by TCRdb to about 2020). For the study in its entirety: Collaborator samples came from the United States, Italy and Spain and covered acute and convalescent phases of COVID-19. The prospective study material was composed of cDNA or gDNA derived from T cells, B-cell-depleted T cells, or PBMCs. Deeply sampled blood TCRbeta repertoires from subjects exposed to, actively infected with, or recovered from COVID-19 were included in the dataset. A freely available public database, intended as a resource for researchers studying the immune response to SARS-CoV-2, is where the repertoires were released. The samples were drawn from two sources: the first 160 participants of the ongoing ImmuneRACE study, and 1,000 to 1,500 subjects contributed by 6 global collaborators. The sample metadata nearly always contained a de-identified subject ID, COVID-19 status, age in years and sex. Where available, HLA class I and class II types were taken from metadata supplied by the sample provider and were not determined by assay-based typing. The paper as a whole reports these results and caveats: How much clinical and demographic metadata was included differed by source and by participant, and the metadata was provided uncurated.

This clone has just one count. Its antigen is unknown. It has no much larger one-base neighbor in the sample; base qualities were not kept. Ends trimmed: V by 1 base, J by 5 bases; bases unmatched to a gene: 9. CDR1 and CDR2 are drawn from the germline V gene (reference sequence): SEHNR, FQNEAQ. Counted from cysteine to phenylalanine, this CDR3 has 16 amino acids. CDR3 DNA only is kept here, 48 bases in frame from base 1. Whole blood was collected in K2EDTA tubes by collaborating institutions according to the institutions' own protocols. For TCRbeta analysis, collaborators shipped samples in one of three forms: frozen whole blood, isolated PBMCs, or DNA extracted from either of those sample types. TCRbeta CDR3 regions were amplified from genomic DNA by means of the immunoSEQ Assay, a bias-controlled multiplex PCR. As for how the authors treated the data: The number of nucleated cells in each sample was estimated from the amplification of reference gene primers within the assay. Sequence reads were collapsed and filtered to measure the absolute abundance of every unique TCRbeta CDR3 rearrangement. For each sample, productive Simpson clonality was calculated as the square root of Simpson's diversity index over productive rearrangements. TCRdb took this table from immuneACCESS and kept in-frame rearrangements with V and J called. Such tables lack part of the clones; where checked against another copy, unresolved V genes explain under half of the gap, and the rest is unexplained. V and J calls and clone size come straight from that table; D and trimming were deduced from the DNA. For this sample there are over 110,000 clones; approximately 90% appear just once. Roughly 30% of the sample is in the top ten clones.

This receptor was taken from a human donor in a cohort sampled during active COVID-19. Material: peripheral blood. The receptor chain draws on TRBV7-9 and TRBJ2-5, with 8 bases in between that match TRBD2. The sequence in DNA is TGTGCCAGCAGCTTAGTCTCCGGGGGGGCTCTGGAGACCCAGTACTTC. Its product reads: CASSLVSGGALETQYF. The full variable domain, completed from the reference TRBV7-9 and TRBJ2-5 proteins outside the CDR3, reads DTGVSQNPRHKITKRGQNVTFRCDPISEHNRLYWYRQTLGQGPEFLTYFQNEAQLEKSRLLSDRFSAERPKGSFSTLEIQRTEQGDSAMYLCASSLVSGGALETQYFGPGTRLLVL.